These T cell receptor beta chains were read from a single sample in a study of control samples from healthy donors and cancer patients. Sequenced by immunoSEQ multiplex PCR; TCRdb stores in-frame clones only, minus some. The sample includes some 130,000 clones, 70% to 90% of them seen just once. Material for sequencing was blood. The origin of the receptors is a woman aged 25-40 years in good health. CDR3s include the opening cysteine and the closing phenylalanine or tryptophan. The order of the fields is D gene, clone size, J gene, V gene, CDR3 protein, CDR3 DNA. The D gene is left open where the match is weak. Size is omitted from some rows. Given values are once, few, many or a class for expanded clones.

NA NA TRBJ1-1 TRBV2 CASSFPGGAFF TGTGCCAGCAGCTTCCCTGGGGGAGCTTTCTTT
NA NA TRBJ1-4 TRBV10-3 CAIRQGAGEKLFF TGTGCCATCAGGCAGGGTGCGGGTGAAAAACTGTTTTTT
NA NA TRBJ1-1 TRBV15 CATRGGLVNTEAFF TGTGCCACCAGAGGAGGGTTGGTGAACACTGAAGCTTTCTTT
NA NA TRBJ2-3 TRBV24-1 CATSDLLGDTQYF TGTGCCACCAGTGATTTGCTCGGTGATACGCAGTATTTT
NA NA TRBJ1-1 TRBV11-2 CASSLGAALEAFF TGTGCCAGCAGCTTAGGGGCAGCCCTTGAAGCTTTCTTT
TRBD2 few TRBJ2-3 TRBV7-2 CASSLPSGSPDTQYF TGTGCCAGCAGCTTACCCAGCGGGAGCCCCGATACGCAGTATTTT
TRBD2 NA TRBJ2-3 TRBV6-6 CASSYVRASGEDTQYF TGTGCCAGCAGTTACGTCAGGGCTAGCGGAGAAGATACGCAGTATTTT
NA NA TRBJ2-2 TRBV6-5 CASNTGITNTGELFF TGTGCCAGCAACACAGGGATTACGAACACCGGGGAGCTGTTTTTT
TRBD2 NA TRBJ2-7 TRBV30 CAWSAGGAFYEQYF TGTGCCTGGAGTGCGGGGGGGGCTTTCTACGAGCAGTACTTC
NA NA TRBJ1-1 TRBV30 CAWSVDTSGTEAFF TGTGCCTGGAGTGTCGACACCTCGGGCACTGAAGCTTTCTTT
NA NA TRBJ1-5 TRBV10-1 CSKRRGGSNQPQHF TGCAGTAAAAGGAGGGGAGGCAGCAATCAGCCCCAGCATTTT
NA NA TRBJ2-3 TRBV7-6 CASSLGSSTDTQYF TGTGCCAGCAGCTTAGGTTCTAGCACAGATACGCAGTATTTT
NA NA TRBJ1-4 TRBV5-1 CASSLGDSATNEKLFF TGCGCCAGCAGCTTGGGCGACAGCGCAACTAATGAAAAACTGTTTTTT
TRBD2 NA TRBJ2-3 TRBV20-1 CSASQLAGGTDTQYF TGCAGTGCTAGTCAGCTAGCGGGAGGAACAGATACGCAGTATTTT
TRBD2 NA TRBJ2-1 TRBV3-1/TRBV3-2 CASSQDLGLAANNEQFF TGTGCCAGCAGCCAAGATCTGGGACTAGCGGCCAACAATGAGCAGTTCTTC
TRBD2 NA TRBJ2-7 TRBV7-4 CASSPPGGAFHEQYF TGTGCCAGCAGCCCTCCCGGGGGGGCCTTCCACGAGCAGTACTTC
NA NA TRBJ1-5 TRBV18 CASSPWEGDQPQHF TGTGCCAGCTCACCATGGGAGGGAGATCAGCCCCAGCATTTT
NA NA TRBJ1-1 TRBV7-8 CASSPLGGPEAFF TGTGCCAGCAGCCCCCTGGGGGGTCCTGAAGCTTTCTTT
TRBD2 NA TRBJ2-5 TRBV5-4 CASSWERGETQYF TGTGCCAGCAGCTGGGAGCGGGGAGAGACCCAGTACTTC
NA NA TRBJ1-5 TRBV29-1 CSVGARPNQPQHF TGCAGCGTTGGGGCCAGGCCCAATCAGCCCCAGCATTTT
TRBD1 once TRBJ1-1 TRBV3-1/TRBV3-2 CASSQGGQGREAFF TGTGCCAGCAGCCAAGGCGGACAGGGGAGGGAGGCTTTCTTT
NA NA TRBJ2-2 TRBV4-1 CASSPRPTVSSQFTGELFF TGCGCCAGCAGCCCCCGGCCTACTGTAAGCAGTCAATTCACCGGGGAGCTGTTTTTT
NA NA TRBJ2-2 TRBV5-5 CASSLDTGELFF TGTGCCAGCAGCTTAGACACCGGGGAGCTGTTTTTT
NA NA TRBJ2-1 TRBV9 CASSVDQGGNYNEQFF TGTGCCAGCAGCGTAGATCAGGGCGGAAACTACAATGAGCAGTTCTTC
NA NA TRBJ1-6 TRBV10-2 CASSESSPGNNSPLHF TGCGCCAGCAGTGAGTCGTCGCCAGGCAATAATTCACCCCTCCACTTT
NA NA TRBJ2-7 TRBV18 CASSPSGHYEQYF TGTGCCAGCTCACCGAGCGGACACTACGAGCAGTACTTC
NA NA TRBJ2-5 TRBV19 CASSYGSETQYF TGTGCCAGTAGTTACGGGAGCGAGACCCAGTACTTC
NA NA TRBJ1-5 TRBV27 CASSLSGSFNQPQHF TGTGCCAGCAGTTTGTCGGGGTCTTTTAATCAGCCCCAGCATTTT
TRBD2 NA TRBJ2-5 TRBV7-9 CASTSKGGEEETQYF TGTGCCAGCACCTCAAAGGGAGGGGAAGAAGAGACCCAGTACTTC
NA NA TRBJ1-5 TRBV7-2 CASSSGLSSNQPQHF TGTGCCAGCAGCTCCGGACTGAGTAGCAATCAGCCCCAGCATTTT
NA NA TRBJ1-5 TRBV28 CASSLNPVPSNQPQHF TGTGCCAGCAGTTTAAATCCGGTTCCTAGCAATCAGCCCCAGCATTTT
NA once TRBJ1-3 TRBV30 CAWGGPSNDGNTIYF TGTGCCTGGGGGGGCCCCTCAAATGACGGAAACACCATATATTTT
TRBD2 NA TRBJ2-1 TRBV7-8 CASSSRENHNEQFF TGTGCCAGCAGCTCGCGGGAGAACCATAATGAGCAGTTCTTC
NA NA TRBJ1-1 TRBV6-5 CASSYVQGKRSEAFF TGTGCCAGCAGTTACGTTCAGGGGAAGAGGTCTGAAGCTTTCTTT
NA NA TRBJ1-3 TRBV30 CAWKFSSGNTIYF TGTGCCTGGAAGTTTTCCTCCGGAAACACCATATATTTT
NA NA TRBJ1-1 TRBV7-8 CASTTERMNTEAFF TGTGCCAGCACCACGGAACGAATGAACACTGAAGCTTTCTTT
NA NA TRBJ1-3 TRBV11-2 CASSLEGSSGNTIYF TGTGCCAGCAGCTTAGAGGGCAGTTCTGGAAACACCATATATTTT
NA NA TRBJ2-5 TRBV3-1/TRBV3-2 CASSYNARRNREETQYF TGTGCCAGCAGCTACAACGCCCGGAGGAATAGGGAAGAGACCCAGTACTTC
TRBD1 once TRBJ2-7 TRBV30 CAWALGQGGPYEQYF TGTGCCTGGGCCCTAGGACAGGGAGGCCCCTACGAGCAGTACTTC
TRBD1 NA TRBJ2-1 TRBV5-1 CASISTAGDRGKNEQFF TGCGCCAGCATCTCCACGGCCGGGGACAGGGGGAAGAATGAGCAGTTCTTC
NA NA TRBJ2-2 TRBV6-4 CASSDCIAGAWPNGELFF TGTGCCAGCAGTGACTGTATCGCCGGGGCGTGGCCTAACGGGGAGCTGTTTTTT
TRBD1 NA TRBJ1-1 TRBV5-1 CASSDPGQGNTEAFF TGCGCCAGCAGCGACCCGGGACAGGGGAACACTGAAGCTTTCTTT
TRBD2 NA TRBJ2-5 TRBV24-1 CATSDSGLAGRFLQETQYF TGTGCCACCAGTGATTCCGGACTAGCGGGGAGGTTCCTCCAAGAGACCCAGTACTTC
NA NA TRBJ1-6 TRBV5-1 CASSLGGDGSPLHF TGCGCCAGCAGCTTAGGAGGGGACGGGTCACCCCTCCACTTT
TRBD1 NA TRBJ1-5 TRBV29-1 CSVGRDRDQPQHF TGCAGCGTTGGACGGGACAGAGATCAGCCCCAGCATTTT
NA NA TRBJ1-1 TRBV5-5 CASSSMGGSNTEAFF TGTGCCAGCAGCTCTATGGGCGGATCGAACACTGAAGCTTTCTTT